Listed below are T cell receptor beta chains from one sample, sequenced in a study of T cell repertoires in cytomegalovirus infection. TCRdb re-analysed the reads in MiXCR, keeping a single row per CDR3 protein. The sample lists a few hundred thousand distinct CDR3 sequences, 9% to 9.5% occurring once. The sample taken for sequencing was PBMCs. These receptors all come from a human donor in good health (CMV status not recorded). Some clones in this sample may be carry-over from other donors' samples. CDR3s include the opening cysteine and the closing phenylalanine or tryptophan. Each record gives: clone size, V gene, J gene, D gene, CDR3 protein, CDR3 DNA. The D gene is left open where the match is weak. A row's size may be missing; if present it is once, few, many or a size class.

clone size: many
V gene: TRBV7-9
J gene: TRBJ2-2
D gene: NA
CDR3 protein: CASLRLGTNTGELFF
CDR3 DNA: TGTGCCAGCCTAAGGTTGGGGACGAACACCGGGGAGCTGTTTTTT

clone size: NA
V gene: TRBV28
J gene: TRBJ1-5
D gene: NA
CDR3 protein: CASSLVGQLSNQPQHF
CDR3 DNA: TGTGCCAGCAGTTTAGTGGGGCAGTTGAGCAATCAGCCCCAGCATTTT

clone size: NA
V gene: TRBV7-6
J gene: TRBJ2-1
D gene: NA
CDR3 protein: CASSLNGSPHNEQFF
CDR3 DNA: TGTGCCAGCAGCTTAAACGGGAGCCCTCACAATGAGCAGTTCTTC

clone size: many
V gene: TRBV12-3/TRBV12-4
J gene: TRBJ1-1
D gene: NA
CDR3 protein: CASRRQAPGVEAFF
CDR3 DNA: TGTGCCAGCAGAAGACAGGCCCCCGGTGTTGAAGCTTTCTTT

clone size: NA
V gene: TRBV7-2
J gene: TRBJ2-5
D gene: NA
CDR3 protein: CASSSRMSGTQYF
CDR3 DNA: TGTGCCAGCAGCTCGAGGATGTCGGGGACCCAGTACTTC

clone size: few
V gene: TRBV20-1
J gene: TRBJ2-7
D gene: TRBD2
CDR3 protein: CSASPAGVTLRAAEQYF
CDR3 DNA: TGCAGTGCTTCCCCAGCGGGGGTTACTCTAAGGGCCGCCGAGCAGTACTTC

clone size: few
V gene: TRBV27
J gene: TRBJ1-5
D gene: NA
CDR3 protein: CASSLGGSAGQPQHF
CDR3 DNA: TGTGCCAGCAGTTTAGGGGGTAGCGCGGGTCAGCCCCAGCATTTT

clone size: NA
V gene: TRBV7-8
J gene: TRBJ1-5
D gene: NA
CDR3 protein: CASSLSRGVYSNQPQHF
CDR3 DNA: TGTGCCAGCAGCTTAAGCAGGGGAGTATATAGCAATCAGCCCCAGCATTTT

clone size: NA
V gene: TRBV24-1
J gene: TRBJ2-3
D gene: NA
CDR3 protein: CATSGPTSTDTQYF
CDR3 DNA: TGTGCCACCAGTGGACCTACTAGCACAGATACGCAGTATTTT

clone size: few
V gene: TRBV20-1
J gene: TRBJ2-6
D gene: NA
CDR3 protein: CSAPDGVLSSGANVLTF
CDR3 DNA: TGCAGTGCCCCCGACGGAGTCTTAAGCTCTGGGGCCAACGTCCTGACTTTC

clone size: few
V gene: TRBV6-2/TRBV6-3
J gene: TRBJ1-6
D gene: NA
CDR3 protein: CASSYREANSPLHF
CDR3 DNA: TGTGCCAGCAGTTACAGGGAGGCGAATTCACCCCTCCACTTT

clone size: NA
V gene: TRBV25-1
J gene: TRBJ1-5
D gene: NA
CDR3 protein: CASGGGGGQPQHF
CDR3 DNA: TGTGCCAGCGGTGGGGGGGGCGGTCAGCCCCAGCATTTT

clone size: NA
V gene: TRBV6-1
J gene: TRBJ2-3
D gene: TRBD2
CDR3 protein: CASGIVGRGQYF
CDR3 DNA: TGTGCCAGCGGGATCGTGGGGAGGGGGCAGTATTTT

clone size: NA
V gene: TRBV5-1
J gene: TRBJ2-1
D gene: NA
CDR3 protein: CASSLAAGYYNEQFF
CDR3 DNA: TGCGCCAGCAGCTTGGCCGCGGGGTACTACAATGAGCAGTTCTTC

clone size: NA
V gene: TRBV10-3
J gene: TRBJ2-4
D gene: TRBD1
CDR3 protein: CAISEERQGAKNIQYF
CDR3 DNA: TGTGCCATCAGTGAAGAGAGACAGGGGGCCAAAAACATTCAGTACTTC

clone size: few
V gene: TRBV20-1
J gene: TRBJ2-3
D gene: NA
CDR3 protein: CSAGLLVTDTQYF
CDR3 DNA: TGCAGTGCCGGGTTACTAGTCACAGATACGCAGTATTTT

clone size: few
V gene: TRBV28
J gene: TRBJ2-7
D gene: NA
CDR3 protein: CASRERGVAYEQYF
CDR3 DNA: TGTGCCAGCAGGGAAAGAGGGGTGGCCTACGAGCAGTACTTC

clone size: many
V gene: TRBV7-9
J gene: TRBJ1-5
D gene: NA
CDR3 protein: CASSLGGRGNQPQHF
CDR3 DNA: TGTGCCAGCAGCTTAGGGGGAAGGGGGAATCAGCCCCAGCATTTT

clone size: many
V gene: TRBV14
J gene: TRBJ2-7
D gene: TRBD1
CDR3 protein: CASSHYPLGDRREQYF
CDR3 DNA: TGTGCCAGCAGCCATTACCCCCTCGGGGACAGGCGGGAGCAGTACTTC

clone size: NA
V gene: TRBV6-5
J gene: TRBJ2-5
D gene: NA
CDR3 protein: CASGDIRGRDITQYF
CDR3 DNA: TGTGCCAGCGGGGACATTAGGGGGCGGGATATAACCCAGTACTTC

clone size: NA
V gene: TRBV19
J gene: TRBJ1-5
D gene: TRBD1
CDR3 protein: CASSIGTGRNQPQHF
CDR3 DNA: TGTGCCAGTAGTATAGGGACAGGGAGGAATCAGCCCCAGCATTTT

clone size: few
V gene: TRBV6-1
J gene: TRBJ2-1
D gene: TRBD2
CDR3 protein: CASKTSGSGNEQFF
CDR3 DNA: TGTGCCAGTAAGACTAGCGGGAGTGGGAATGAGCAGTTCTTC

clone size: NA
V gene: TRBV2
J gene: TRBJ1-5
D gene: NA
CDR3 protein: CASSEWGEAGPQHF
CDR3 DNA: TGTGCCAGCAGTGAATGGGGGGAAGCGGGGCCCCAGCATTTT

clone size: few
V gene: TRBV20-1
J gene: TRBJ1-6
D gene: TRBD1
CDR3 protein: CSASYRGRNSPLHF
CDR3 DNA: TGCAGTGCTAGTTACAGGGGGCGAAATTCACCCCTCCACTTT

clone size: many
V gene: TRBV18
J gene: TRBJ2-1
D gene: TRBD2
CDR3 protein: CASSPSGVRNEQFF
CDR3 DNA: TGTGCCAGCTCACCGAGCGGGGTAAGGAATGAGCAGTTCTTC

clone size: NA
V gene: TRBV28
J gene: TRBJ2-1
D gene: TRBD2
CDR3 protein: CASSLGLAGPNEQFF
CDR3 DNA: TGTGCCAGCAGCCTTGGACTAGCGGGACCTAATGAGCAGTTCTTC

clone size: NA
V gene: TRBV6-6
J gene: TRBJ2-1
D gene: NA
CDR3 protein: CASTRETDREQFF
CDR3 DNA: TGTGCCAGCACCAGGGAGACAGATCGCGAGCAGTTCTTC

clone size: NA
V gene: TRBV7-2
J gene: TRBJ2-5
D gene: TRBD2
CDR3 protein: CDSSRLAGGQETQYF
CDR3 DNA: TGTGACAGCAGCCGACTAGCGGGGGGTCAAGAGACCCAGTACTTC

clone size: few
V gene: TRBV6-5
J gene: TRBJ1-1
D gene: NA
CDR3 protein: CASSYQGRGPPEAFF
CDR3 DNA: TGTGCCAGCAGTTACCAGGGCAGGGGACCCCCTGAAGCTTTCTTT

clone size: NA
V gene: TRBV5-1
J gene: TRBJ2-6
D gene: NA
CDR3 protein: CASSLARISGANVLTF
CDR3 DNA: TGCGCCAGCAGCTTGGCCAGGATCTCTGGGGCCAACGTCCTGACTTTC

clone size: few
V gene: TRBV4-3
J gene: TRBJ2-5
D gene: TRBD2
CDR3 protein: CASSLLGTTTTETQYF
CDR3 DNA: TGCGCCAGCAGCCTACTTGGGACTACCACTACAGAGACCCAGTACTTC

clone size: many
V gene: TRBV7-2
J gene: TRBJ1-1
D gene: NA
CDR3 protein: CASSLRYKNTEAFF
CDR3 DNA: TGTGCCAGCAGCTTACGATATAAGAACACTGAAGCTTTCTTT

clone size: many
V gene: TRBV28
J gene: TRBJ2-1
D gene: NA
CDR3 protein: CATEGGNNEQFF
CDR3 DNA: TGTGCCACCGAAGGGGGGAACAATGAGCAGTTCTTC

clone size: many
V gene: TRBV7-2
J gene: TRBJ2-7
D gene: TRBD2
CDR3 protein: CASSARRFTSGASYEQYF
CDR3 DNA: TGTGCCAGCAGCGCCCGACGCTTTACTAGCGGGGCTTCCTACGAGCAGTACTTC

clone size: many
V gene: TRBV7-2
J gene: TRBJ2-1
D gene: NA
CDR3 protein: CASSLFNNEQFF
CDR3 DNA: TGTGCCAGCAGCTTGTTCAACAATGAGCAGTTCTTC

clone size: many
V gene: TRBV12-3/TRBV12-4
J gene: TRBJ2-1
D gene: NA
CDR3 protein: CASSPTYNEQFF
CDR3 DNA: TGTGCCAGCAGTCCGACCTACAATGAGCAGTTCTTC

clone size: few
V gene: TRBV7-9
J gene: TRBJ1-6
D gene: NA
CDR3 protein: CASSLLGARANSPLHF
CDR3 DNA: TGTGCCAGCAGCTTGCTGGGGGCGCGAGCTAATTCACCCCTCCACTTT

clone size: many
V gene: TRBV7-6
J gene: TRBJ2-5
D gene: NA
CDR3 protein: CASSLVATSQETQYF
CDR3 DNA: TGTGCCAGCAGCTTAGTCGCCACTAGCCAAGAGACCCAGTACTTC

clone size: many
V gene: TRBV7-8
J gene: TRBJ1-2
D gene: NA
CDR3 protein: CASSFSEYGYTF
CDR3 DNA: TGTGCCAGCAGCTTTTCAGAGTATGGCTACACCTTC

clone size: NA
V gene: TRBV7-6
J gene: TRBJ2-2
D gene: TRBD2
CDR3 protein: CASSFYGTSGRRNTGELFF
CDR3 DNA: TGTGCCAGCAGCTTTTACGGGACTAGCGGGAGAAGGAACACCGGGGAGCTGTTTTTT

clone size: few
V gene: TRBV20-1
J gene: TRBJ2-3
D gene: TRBD2
CDR3 protein: CSAPKVAGGPNTQYF
CDR3 DNA: TGCAGTGCCCCCAAGGTAGCGGGAGGCCCGAATACGCAGTATTTT

clone size: many
V gene: TRBV28
J gene: TRBJ1-4
D gene: TRBD1
CDR3 protein: CASVRDSSEKLFF
CDR3 DNA: TGTGCCAGCGTCCGGGACAGCTCTGAAAAACTGTTTTTT

clone size: few
V gene: TRBV7-2
J gene: TRBJ2-7
D gene: NA
CDR3 protein: CASSLVVGREQYF
CDR3 DNA: TGTGCCAGCAGCTTAGTAGTGGGTAGGGAGCAGTACTTC

clone size: many
V gene: TRBV7-2
J gene: TRBJ2-1
D gene: NA
CDR3 protein: CASSLNFGWFSYNEQFF
CDR3 DNA: TGTGCCAGCAGCTTAAATTTTGGGTGGTTCTCCTACAATGAGCAGTTCTTC

clone size: few
V gene: TRBV6-5
J gene: TRBJ2-3
D gene: NA
CDR3 protein: CASSYLGASTDTQYF
CDR3 DNA: TGTGCCAGCAGTTACTTGGGGGCTAGCACAGATACGCAGTATTTT

clone size: many
V gene: TRBV7-2
J gene: TRBJ2-7
D gene: TRBD2
CDR3 protein: CASSPGLAGPSSYEQYF
CDR3 DNA: TGTGCCAGCAGCCCGGGACTAGCGGGACCCAGCTCCTACGAGCAGTACTTC

clone size: many
V gene: TRBV7-6
J gene: TRBJ2-4
D gene: NA
CDR3 protein: CASAVGGGDPIQYF
CDR3 DNA: TGTGCCAGCGCCGTGGGAGGTGGCGACCCCATTCAGTACTTC

clone size: many
V gene: TRBV7-2
J gene: TRBJ2-5
D gene: TRBD2
CDR3 protein: CASSRTGGYQETQYF
CDR3 DNA: TGTGCCAGCAGCCGTACCGGGGGGTACCAAGAGACCCAGTACTTC

clone size: many
V gene: TRBV19
J gene: TRBJ2-2
D gene: NA
CDR3 protein: CASNPSRIAGELFF
CDR3 DNA: TGTGCCAGCAACCCCTCCAGGATCGCCGGGGAGCTGTTTTTT